These 24 T cell receptor beta chains came from one sample sequenced in a study of T cell repertoires in cytomegalovirus infection. TCRdb used MiXCR to reprocess the reads, holding one entry per CDR3 protein. The top ten clones hold approximately 51% of a sample with a few hundred thousand distinct CDR3 sequences, 17% of them seen once. Sequencing used CD8+ T cells from PBMCs. The receptor set was obtained from a human donor in good health (CMV status not recorded). Some clones in this sample may be carry-over from other donors' samples.

The chain's CDR3 is CASTYGQGAGEQYF. CDR3 nucleotide sequence: TGTGCCAGCACCTACGGGCAGGGGGCAGGAGAGCAGTACTTC. The chain couples TRBV19 to TRBJ2-7, with 8 bases identical to TRBD1. Germline CDR1 LNHDA, CDR2 SQIVND (reference sequence). After removal of 9 bases from V and 7 bases from J, the junction contained 14 bases not matched to a gene. The CDR3 extends over 14 amino acids.

This clonotype was seen a handful of times. This sequence joins TRBV7-9 and TRBJ2-7, with D perhaps assigned TRBD1 or TRBD2 (5 bases each). V was clipped by 4 bases and J by 4 bases, with 17 bases between them. CDR1 and CDR2 from the germline V gene are SEHNR and FQNEAQ (reference sequence). The CDR3 runs to 15 residues. CDR3 sequence: CASSSAGRERYEQYF. CDR3 coding DNA: TGTGCCAGCAGCTCCGCCGGCAGGGAGCGGTACGAGCAGTACTTC.

V gene TRBV7-9 combines with J gene TRBJ1-2; no clear D gene. This CDR3 has 14 residues. Germline lookup yields CDR1 SEHNR and CDR2 FQNEAQ (reference sequence). Trimming took 5 bases from V and 5 from J, leaving 15 bases between them. The CDR3 DNA reads TGTGCCAGCAGCCCGCCGTCGCCTGGGTATGGCTACACCTTC. Its translation: CASSPPSPGYGYTF.

This clonotype occurred many times. This rearrangement joins TRBV6-6 to TRBJ1-1; D uncertain. V shed 6 bases and J shed 6 bases, with 14 bases lying between them. This CDR3 region has 13 residues. In germline, CDR1 is MNHNY, CDR2 SVGAGI (reference sequence). The CDR3 protein is CASSQNGVAEAFF. The DNA of the CDR3 is TGTGCCAGCAGCCAAAATGGAGTTGCTGAAGCTTTCTTT.

This clonotype came up many times. The V call is TRBV6-5, the J call TRBJ1-6, with unresolved D. Germline V gene sequence: CDR1 MNHEY, CDR2 SVGAGI. Trimming removed 0 bases from V and 0 bases from J, with 6 bases in between. The CDR3 consists of 16 residues. The CDR3: CASSYSHGSYNSPLHF. CDR3 nucleotides: TGTGCCAGCAGTTACTCCCATGGCTCCTATAATTCACCCCTCCACTTT.

This clonotype was seen repeatedly, ten times or more. This sequence joins TRBV5-4 and TRBJ2-3, with D perhaps TRBD2 (6 bases). Germline V CDR1 and CDR2: SGHNT, YYREEE (reference sequence). The CDR3 runs 15 residues. The V end lost 4 bases, the J end lost 2 bases, and 14 bases lay between the germline ends. The CDR3: CASSPGRGDTDTQYF. The DNA of the CDR3 is TGTGCCAGCAGCCCAGGGCGGGGAGACACAGATACGCAGTATTTT. The entire variable domain, with the rest obtained from reference TRBV5-4 and TRBJ2-3, is as follows: ETGVTQSPTHLIKTRGQQVTLRCSSQSGHNTVSWYQQALGQGPQFIFQYYREEENGRGNFPPRFSGLQFPNYSSELNVNALELDDSALYLCASSPGRGDTDTQYFGPGTRLTVL.

This clonotype was seen only once. The V gene is TRBV6-2 or TRBV6-3, the J gene TRBJ1-5; possibly TRBD1 for D (6 bases). CDR1 is MNHEY and CDR2 is SVGEGT in the germline V gene. Trimming stripped 4 bases from V and 0 bases from J, with 22 bases between. CDR3 length equals 19 residues. CDR3 bases: TGTGCCAGCAGTTTTCGATTGATCGGGACATCTTATAGCAATCAGCCCCAGCATTTT. It is translated as CASSFRLIGTSYSNQPQHF.

This clonotype appeared a few times. The chain has TRBV7-6 and TRBJ2-1, with 10 nucleotides matching TRBD2. J gave up 2 bases and V 1 base, and 2 bases lay outside the gene matches. Germline CDR1 is SGHVS and CDR2 is FNYEAQ. The CDR3 runs 16 residues. In nucleotides, the CDR3 is TGTGCCAGCAGCTTAGGTCTAGCGGGGGCCTACAATGAGCAGTTCTTC. This encodes CASSLGLAGAYNEQFF.

V is TRBV4-1 and J is TRBJ2-6; D gene unclear. V was pared by 3 bases and J by 0 bases, with 12 bases between. The V gene's germline CDR1 is MGHRA and CDR2 YSYEKL. This CDR3 is 17 amino acids long. CDR3 region: CASSHATAVSGANVLTF. The CDR3 DNA reads as TGCGCCAGCAGCCACGCAACAGCCGTCTCTGGGGCCAACGTCCTGACTTTC.

Many counts were recorded for this clonotype. The rearrangement joins TRBV7-6 to TRBJ2-1; the match to TRBD2 covers 13 bases. V lost 5 bases to trimming and J lost 6 bases; unmatched junction nucleotides: 13. The CDR3 is made up of 18 amino acids. In germline, CDR1 is SGHVS, CDR2 FNYEAQ. In DNA form, the CDR3 reads TGTGCCAGCAGCAAAGCCCCACTAGCGGGGGGGCCCGGCAATGAGCAGTTCTTC. Its protein product is CASSKAPLAGGPGNEQFF.

This clonotype was counted once. This could be a read error, since a much larger clone is one nucleotide away. The CDR3 ends on some other residue instead of the conserved phenylalanine or tryptophan, so this is likely a read error. V is TRBV12-3 or TRBV12-4 and J is TRBJ1-1; D gene uncertain. The CDR3 is made up of 14 amino acids. V lost 8 bases and J lost 6, with 19 bases in between. This CDR3 is CASSLTTPWAEAFL. CDR3 DNA sequence: TGTGCCAGCTCCTTGACGACCCCGTGGGCTGAAGCTTTCCTT.

The rearrangement links TRBV19 to TRBJ1-2; D not certain. Germline V gives CDR1 LNHDA, CDR2 SQIVND (reference sequence). The CDR3 extends over 14 amino acids. Trimming left V 6 bases short and J 4 bases short, with 15 bases between. The CDR3 nucleotides read TGTGCCAGTAGCTGGGCGACCGCCTGCTATGGCTACACCTTC. Translation: CASSWATACYGYTF.

There are many counts of this clonotype. The rearrangement uses TRBV28 and TRBJ2-1; D is perhaps TRBD1 (6 bases). This CDR3 is built from 15 residues. With 7 bases removed from V and 5 bases from J, the gap between germline ends came to 18 bases. Germline V gene data show CDR1 as MDHEN and CDR2 as SYDVKM. Here the CDR3 reads CASTVGAGSDNEQFF. Written as DNA, the CDR3 is TGTGCCAGCACGGTGGGGGCGGGCTCAGACAATGAGCAGTTCTTC.

This chain links TRBV10-3 with TRBJ2-7; D might be TRBD2 (6 bases). The CDR3 runs 14 residues. Germline CDR1 ENHRY, CDR2 SYGVKD. Trimming removed 7 bases from V and 3 bases from J, with 16 bases in between. As DNA, the CDR3 is TGTGCCATCAAGGAGGGACTTGATCTCTACGAGCAGTACTTC. Residues: CAIKEGLDLYEQYF.

In this sample, this clonotype turned up a few times. The CDR3 DNA reads as TGCAGCGCTCTGACTAGCGGGGGTACCCACAATGAGCAGTTCTTC. This translates into CSALTSGGTHNEQFF. This chain links TRBV29-1 with TRBJ2-1, with 12 bases identical to TRBD2. Trimming removed 7 bases from V and 5 bases from J; junction bases left unmatched: 9. Germline lookup yields CDR1 SQVTM and CDR2 ANQGSEA. The CDR3 length is 15 residues.

This chain joins TRBV2 and TRBJ2-7; the D is unclear. Trimming removed 3 bases from V and 9 bases from J, with 15 bases in between. Germline lookup yields CDR1 SNHLY and CDR2 FYNNEI. The CDR3 totals 13 residues. The CDR3 spells CASSEAGFTGQYF. CDR3 in DNA: TGTGCCAGCAGTGAGGCCGGCTTTACGGGGCAGTACTTC. The variable domain in full, completed from reference TRBV2 and TRBJ2-7, reads EPEVTQTPSHQVTQMGQEVILRCVPISNHLYFYWYRQILGQKVEFLVSFYNNEISEKSEIFDDQFSVERPDGSNFTLKIRSTKLEDSAMYFCASSEAGFTGQYFGPGTRLTVT.

This clonotype was recorded at least ten times. The chain has TRBV7-2 and TRBJ2-1, with 9 positions matching TRBD2. V was clipped by 5 bases and J by 12 bases; unmatched bases: 17. The CDR3 is 16 amino acids. Germline V lookup: CDR1 SGHTA, CDR2 FQGNSA. DNA of the CDR3: TGTGCCAGCAGCCCGAGGCAGCGGGGGGCCCAAACAGGGCAGTTCTTC. It translates to CASSPRQRGAQTGQFF.

This clonotype was seen at least ten times. This rearrangement joins TRBV7-6 to TRBJ1-6; TRBD1 might be the D (5 bases). This CDR3 contains 14 residues. V lost 3 bases to trimming and J lost 6 bases, with 9 bases between them. Germline CDR1 reads SGHVS; CDR2 reads FNYEAQ. CDR3 region: CASSLVQGNSPLHF. DNA of the CDR3: TGTGCCAGCAGCTTGGTCCAGGGTAATTCACCCCTCCACTTT.

This clonotype occurred a few times. This chain connects TRBV29-1 to TRBJ1-3, with 10 bases that match TRBD1. Per germline, CDR1 SQVTM and CDR2 ANQGSEA. J was trimmed by 0 bases and V by 7 bases; bases with no gene match: 6. CDR3 length: 15 amino acids. The CDR3 coding sequence is TGCAGCGCAGACGGACAGGGGGACTCTGGAAACACCATATATTTT. It translates to CSADGQGDSGNTIYF.

This clonotype was detected ten times or more. V gene TRBV4-1 combines with J gene TRBJ2-5, with D tentatively TRBD2 (6 bases). Deletions cut 4 bases from V and 3 bases from J, with 12 bases between. Germline CDR1 MGHRA, CDR2 YSYEKL. This CDR3 spans 14 amino acids. The CDR3 bases are TGCGCCAGCAGCCCCCGTGGCGGGGAAGAGACCCAGTACTTC. Protein product: CASSPRGGEETQYF.

In this sample, this clonotype turned up many times. This chain connects TRBV7-6 to TRBJ2-6; maybe TRBD1 (6 bases). CDR1 is SGHVS and CDR2 is FNYEAQ in the germline V gene. Trimming took 5 bases from V and 0 from J, leaving 17 bases between them. This CDR3 is 18 amino acids long. The CDR3 sequence: CASSPVEGHLSGANVLTF. CDR3 DNA: TGTGCCAGCAGCCCCGTTGAGGGACACCTCTCTGGGGCCAACGTCCTGACTTTC.

The chain couples TRBV18 to TRBJ1-2, with 9 nucleotides matching TRBD1. Germline V CDR1 and CDR2: KGHSH, LQKENI. This CDR3 comprises 19 residues. J lost 4 bases, V lost 3 bases, and 18 bases had no gene match. Here the CDR3 DNA reads TGTGCCAGCTCACCCCAAGGTGGACCGTCGACAGGGGGGTTCTATGGCTACACCTTC. Residues: CASSPQGGPSTGGFYGYTF. The full variable domain, rest sourced from reference TRBV18 and TRBJ1-2, is NAGVMQNPRHLVRRRGQEARLRCSPMKGHSHVYWYRQLPEEGLKFMVYLQKENIIDESGMPKERFSAEFPKEGPSILRIQQVVRGDSAAYFCASSPQGGPSTGGFYGYTFGSGTRLTVV.

This chain uses TRBV6-1 with TRBJ2-4; 9 nucleotides agree with TRBD1. The V segment lost 5 bases and the J segment 6 bases; nucleotides outside the gene matches: 2. The CDR3 runs to 13 residues. Germline CDR1 and CDR2: MNHNS and SASEGT. The CDR3 region has the DNA TGTGCCAGCAGTACAGGGGGCGTAAACATTCAGTACTTC. Its protein product is CASSTGGVNIQYF.

This clonotype came up many times. The chain joins TRBV7-2 to TRBJ1-1, with no clear D. CDR3 size: 12 residues. Germline V gene sequence: CDR1 SGHTA, CDR2 FQGNSA. The V and J ends lost 5 bases and 11 bases respectively, with 15 bases between them. As DNA, the CDR3 is TGTGCCAGCAGCCCCGGGAGCGGTACGGCTTTCTTT. Translating gives CASSPGSGTAFF.